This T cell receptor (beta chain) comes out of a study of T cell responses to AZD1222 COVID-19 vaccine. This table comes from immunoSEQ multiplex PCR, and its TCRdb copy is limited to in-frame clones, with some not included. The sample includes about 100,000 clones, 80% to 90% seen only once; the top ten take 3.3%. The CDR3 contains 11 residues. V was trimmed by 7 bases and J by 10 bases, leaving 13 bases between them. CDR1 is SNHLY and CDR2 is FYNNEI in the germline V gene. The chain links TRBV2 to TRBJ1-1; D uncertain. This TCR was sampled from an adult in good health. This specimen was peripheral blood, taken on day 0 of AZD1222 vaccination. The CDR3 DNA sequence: TGTGCCAGCATCGAGGTAGCGGCAGCTTTCTTT. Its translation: CASIEVAAAFF.